This T cell receptor beta chain was sequenced during a study of patients and donors after allogeneic stem cell transplantation. CDR3 length: 13 amino acids. Trimming stripped 4 bases from V and 2 bases from J, with 8 bases between. Germline CDR1 SGHKS, CDR2 YYEKEE (reference sequence). TCRdb independently ran MiXCR on the RT-PCR reads; one entry per CDR3 protein. The sample contains 190,000 or so distinct CDR3 sequences, 38% of which appear only once. Sequenced input: blood, either unsorted or a sorted T cell fraction (not recorded which). The V and J genes are TRBV5-5 and TRBJ2-3; D not resolved. The receptor was isolated from a human donor who was either an allogeneic HSCT recipient or a stem cell or donor lymphocyte infusion donor (not recorded which). It is not recorded whose cells these are; they may come from a transplant donor. The CDR3 DNA reads as TGTGCCAGCAGCGCCGAAACCACAGATACGCAGTATTTT. It specifies CASSAETTDTQYF.